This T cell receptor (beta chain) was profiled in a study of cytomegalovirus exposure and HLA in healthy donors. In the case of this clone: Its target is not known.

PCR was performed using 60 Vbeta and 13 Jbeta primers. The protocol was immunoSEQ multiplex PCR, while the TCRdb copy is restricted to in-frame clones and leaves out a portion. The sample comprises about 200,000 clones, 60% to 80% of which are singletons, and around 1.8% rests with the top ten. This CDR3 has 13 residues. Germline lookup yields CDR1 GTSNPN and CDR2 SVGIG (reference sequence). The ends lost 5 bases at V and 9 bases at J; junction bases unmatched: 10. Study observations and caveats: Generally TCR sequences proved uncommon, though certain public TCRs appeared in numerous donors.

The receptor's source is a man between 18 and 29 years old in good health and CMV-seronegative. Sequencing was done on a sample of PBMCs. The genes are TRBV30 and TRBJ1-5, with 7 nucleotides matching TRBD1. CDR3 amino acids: CAWGRQGRSPQHF. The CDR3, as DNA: TGTGCCTGGGGTCGACAGGGCCGGTCGCCCCAGCATTTT.